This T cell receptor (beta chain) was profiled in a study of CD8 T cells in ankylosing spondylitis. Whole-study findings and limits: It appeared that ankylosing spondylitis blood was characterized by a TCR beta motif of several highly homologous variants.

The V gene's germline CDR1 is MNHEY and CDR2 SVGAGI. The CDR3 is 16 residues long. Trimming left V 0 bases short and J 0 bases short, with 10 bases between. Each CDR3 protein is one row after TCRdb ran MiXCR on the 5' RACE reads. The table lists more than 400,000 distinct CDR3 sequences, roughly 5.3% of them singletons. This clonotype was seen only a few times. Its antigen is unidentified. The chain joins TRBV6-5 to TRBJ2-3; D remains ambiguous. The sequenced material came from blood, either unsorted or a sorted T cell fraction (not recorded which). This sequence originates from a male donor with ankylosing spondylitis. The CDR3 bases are TGTGCCAGCAGTTACTCGTCTCTTATTAGCACAGATACGCAGTATTTT. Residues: CASSYSSLISTDTQYF.